This TCR beta chain was documented in a study of human T cells and chemical hapten exposure. At the level of the study: Cases of alopecia areata, totalis or universalis occurred in a predominantly female patient group. Per-sample TCR yields varied mainly from small pooled library volume differences.

Original data processing: Sample-level TCR yields exhibited a median of approximately 89,000, with a range of roughly 23,224 to 700,000. TCRdb passed the RACE reads through MiXCR, listing each CDR3 protein once. TCRdb assigned the V and J calls; the authors' analysis was not used. The sample consists of tens of thousands of distinct CDR3 sequences, about 12% of them appearing once. This clonotype was observed a few times. Specified time point: pre-sensitization, week 0. Treatment indicated: therapeutic diphenylcyclopropenone sensitization with weekly scalp DPC. Total RNA was extracted from unfractionated whole blood. Every patch test was put on after a blood sample was taken. This CDR3 has 14 residues. The germline gives CDR1 SGHTA, CDR2 FQGNSA. The J segment lost 10 bases and the V segment lost 6 bases, leaving 8 bases of the junction unmatched.

Sequenced here: whole blood, sampled in connection with sensitization to the hapten diphenylcyclopropenone (DPC). The clonotype originates from a woman aged 35 to 49 with alopecia areata. Some clones in this sample may be carry-over from other donors' samples. The chain couples TRBV7-2 to TRBJ1-6, with TRBD1 matching 8 bases. CDR3 amino acids: CASSSDRAGSPLHF. CDR3 in DNA: TGTGCCAGCAGTTCGGACAGGGCGGGCTCACCCCTCCACTTT.